What follows describes a single T cell receptor (beta chain). Its antigen is undetermined. A second about 6 to 12 cycle PCR used barcoded and J-beta primers. TCRdb re-derived calls from the 5' RACE reads in MiXCR, one entry per CDR3 protein. The data hold 850,000 to 950,000 distinct CDR3 sequences, with around 30% observed a single time. This entry is derived from a study of blood T cells in healthy people across ages. Study-level points and caveats: It was not possible, with unsorted PBMCs, to conclusively compare naive and antigen-experienced cells. Per million T cells, TCR beta diversity dropped about linearly as age rose.

With 8 bases removed from V and 5 bases from J, the gap between germline ends came to 10 bases. The V gene's germline CDR1 is SNHLY and CDR2 FYNNEI. The CDR3 is 12 amino acids. The rearrangement uses TRBV2 and TRBJ2-1, with D maybe TRBD1 (6 bases). Sequencing used blood. This receptor was taken from a woman of 80 years or more in good health. Here the CDR3 reads CASGRDNNEQFF. CDR3 DNA sequence: TGTGCCAGCGGCCGGGACAACAATGAGCAGTTCTTC.